The present T cell receptor beta chain was sequenced within a study of blood T cell repertoires in COVID-19. This clone was picked up one time. The germline gene is not matched at one end of the junction; a read error may be the cause. Here immunoSEQ multiplex PCR was the method, and the copy in TCRdb shows in-frame clones only, minus some. The sample contains about 150,000 clones, roughly three quarters of which appear only once. CDR1 and CDR2 (germline): MGHRA, YSYEKL. The CDR3 has 17 residues. The sequencing input was peripheral blood. This sequence originates from a man aged 55 to 70 with acute or convalescent COVID-19. The genes are TRBV4-1 and TRBJ2-3; TRBD2 matches 7 bases. CDR3 residues: CASSQGGSGILTATQYF. CDR3 sequence (DNA): TGCGCCAGCAGCCAAGGGGGGAGCGGGATCTTGACAGCTACGCAGTATTTT.